Within the sample, the clone carrying this T cell receptor beta chain is medium-sized. No patient had received any treatment before thyroid surgery. Per the germline V gene, CDR1 is MNHNS and CDR2 is SASEGT. The CDR3 sequence is 16 residues long. V gave up 1 base and J gave up 1 base; unmatched junction bases: 3. This sample is part of a study of metastatic and nonmetastatic thyroid tumors. TCRdb re-clonotyped the PCR reads via MiXCR. Of about 40,000 clones detected, roughly a sixth appear once; the ten largest clones hold around a tenth. This clonotype was sampled from a female donor with papillary thyroid cancer or a benign thyroid nodule (not recorded which). Some clones in this sample may be carry-over from other donors' samples. Material: tumor tissue. The chain links TRBV6-1 to TRBJ2-7, with 11 bases that match TRBD1. Written as DNA, the CDR3 is TGTGCCAGCAGTGAAGAACGGGACAGGGGGTCCTACGAGCAGTACTTC. As protein: CASSEERDRGSYEQYF.